These T cell receptor beta chains were read from a single sample in a study of OX40 agonist ivuxolimab in advanced cancers. Clones were sequenced by immunoSEQ multiplex PCR, and TCRdb holds only the in-frame ones, with some missing. The top ten clones hold around 39% of a sample with about 13,000 clones, about 78% of them seen once. The sequencing here drew on CD4+ or CD8+ T cells sorted from blood, taken in a trial of the OX40 agonist ivuxolimab. Receptors were obtained from an adult with an advanced solid tumor such as melanoma, head and neck, liver or kidney cancer. Each CDR3 is given without its conserved first and last residue. Size values are once, few and many counts, or a class for expanded clones, and some rows have none.

CDR3,J,size,V
ASRSDRPEQY,TRBJ2-7,.,TRBV6-6
ASSLGPPGNQPQH,TRBJ1-5,.,TRBV7-8
ASSEEAGAYNEQF,TRBJ2-1,once,TRBV6-1
ASSERWGFTPGNTIY,TRBJ1-3,.,TRBV6-1
ASSLASGTRSGEQY,TRBJ2-7,.,TRBV4-2
ASSDSGSSYNEQF,TRBJ2-1,.,TRBV19
ASSPWTSGTLQETQY,TRBJ2-5,.,TRBV7-9
ASSLEGARRGTEAF,TRBJ1-1,.,TRBV5-5
ASSPTQTSGYTYNEQF,TRBJ2-1,.,TRBV2
ASSLMGTQGMDEQY,TRBJ2-7,once,TRBV7-9
ASSLSGLAVNYEQY,TRBJ2-7,medium-sized,TRBV27
AISEGLADFSTDTQY,TRBJ2-3,once,TRBV10-3
ASNPRTGGTGGELF,TRBJ2-2,.,TRBV28
ASSFSSGGGNEQF,TRBJ2-1,.,TRBV7-6
ASSDSGSTDTQY,TRBJ2-3,.,TRBV6-4
ASSQSTHYGYT,TRBJ1-2,once,TRBV16
ASSLAPSDYSYEQY,TRBJ2-7,few,TRBV7-2
ASSGDRLLGNTIY,TRBJ1-3,.,TRBV6-5
ATSRDPTGQVYNEQF,TRBJ2-1,.,TRBV15
ASSQIADSTSTDTQY,TRBJ2-3,medium-sized,TRBV14
ARAGDGAGTDTQY,TRBJ2-3,once,TRBV2
ASSQWAGSFNEQF,TRBJ2-1,few,TRBV14
ASGKGSYSNQPQH,TRBJ1-5,.,TRBV27
ASSLSGGPNTGELF,TRBJ2-2,.,TRBV27
ASSSELLAGGSLDEQF,TRBJ2-1,few,TRBV5-4
ASRPGQLTDTQY,TRBJ2-3,medium-sized,TRBV2
ATSLSGAHQPQH,TRBJ1-5,.,TRBV15
ASRLRGQGTYEQY,TRBJ2-7,.,TRBV6-5
ASSLTSGRPNEQF,TRBJ2-1,.,TRBV27
ASSLSPGGQPQH,TRBJ1-5,.,TRBV5-8
ASRQGDFASYEQY,.,.,TRBV6-1
ASSVGGRDNEQF,TRBJ2-1,.,TRBV9
ASSQGSNQPQH,TRBJ1-5,.,TRBV19
ASSPRETQY,TRBJ2-5,few,TRBV18
ASSLEGSGNTIY,TRBJ1-3,medium-sized,TRBV13
ASSSTGTARNTEAF,TRBJ1-1,.,TRBV5-6
ASRRDSSYEQY,TRBJ2-7,.,TRBV6-5
ASSGGTDGSYEQY,TRBJ2-7,.,TRBV27
ASRSLEVPGTNQPQH,TRBJ1-5,once,TRBV28
ASSLVGYRGTGFHEQF,TRBJ2-1,.,TRBV7-9
ASSLGDRLYEQY,TRBJ2-7,once,TRBV11-2
ASTEGGGNTEAF,TRBJ1-1,.,TRBV19
ASSPPGRANEQF,TRBJ2-1,.,TRBV6-5
ASSLAGGSGNEQY,TRBJ2-7,once,TRBV5-4
ASSYYPGQGTNEQF,TRBJ2-1,.,TRBV5-1
ASSEGTVYEQY,TRBJ2-7,.,TRBV6-5
ASSHDLLAGGGTDTQY,TRBJ2-3,.,TRBV4-2
ASSDGGRTDTQY,TRBJ2-3,.,TRBV6-5
ASSEKAGGEETQY,TRBJ2-5,.,TRBV6-4
ASSFGQAGNEQY,TRBJ2-7,medium-sized,TRBV5-4
ASSEQGMNTEAF,TRBJ1-1,.,TRBV25-1
ASSEWTGRFYGYT,TRBJ1-2,.,TRBV2
AWSSAGSGRPFSYEQY,TRBJ2-7,.,TRBV30
ASSKDRGPGNTIY,TRBJ1-3,.,TRBV7-6
ASSIDTWTFGNIQY,TRBJ2-4,.,TRBV19
ASSERGRIYEQY,.,.,TRBV2
ATSSTEGTQY,TRBJ2-5,.,TRBV15